A single sample gave rise to the 21 T cell receptor beta chains below, sequenced in a study of shared clonotypes between healthy human individuals. Assay used: immunoSEQ multiplex PCR; TCRdb lists only in-frame clones, some missing. The table includes some 2,100,000 clones, 90% to 96% detected once. Sample: naive CD4+ T cells sorted from blood. Subset in this sample: CD45RA+ positively selected. All receptors come from a young man in good health.

This clone has only one observation. The chain is built from TRBV9 and TRBJ2-7; 8 nucleotides align to TRBD1. Germline loops: CDR1 SGDLS, CDR2 YYNGEE. The V and J ends lost 3 bases and 5 bases, in that order; junction bases with no gene match: 4. This CDR3 region has 13 residues. The CDR3 DNA reads as TGTGCCAGCAGCGCAGGGGGCTCAAACGAGCAGTACTTC. Translation: CASSAGGSNEQYF.

The chain employs TRBV7-9 and TRBJ2-2, with D possibly TRBD1 on 6 matching bases. The germline V gene has CDR1 SEHNR and CDR2 FQNEAQ (reference sequence). CDR3 size: 15 residues. V shed 5 bases and J shed 1 base, with 11 bases lying between them. As DNA, the CDR3 is TGTGCCAGCAGCCTGGGGACACGGAACACCGGGGAGCTGTTTTTT. Translated, it gives CASSLGTRNTGELFF.

The chain is built from TRBV10-3 and TRBJ1-2; D is unresolved. Germline lookup yields CDR1 ENHRY and CDR2 SYGVKD. The CDR3 has 13 amino acids. V was pared by 4 bases and J by 4 bases, with 10 bases between. The DNA for the CDR3 is TGTGCCATCAGTGCTGACCGGGGCTATGGCTACACCTTC. This encodes CAISADRGYGYTF.

A single count supports this clone. The chain has TRBV30 and TRBJ2-5; TRBD2 is a possible D gene (6 bases). The CDR3 is 12 residues long. The germline CDR1 and CDR2 sequences are GTSNPN and SVGIG (reference sequence). V gave up 2 bases and J gave up 9 bases, with 13 bases separating them. The CDR3: CAWSRDSGAQYF. DNA for the CDR3: TGTGCCTGGAGTCGGGACTCCGGGGCCCAGTACTTC.

This rearrangement joins TRBV6-5 to TRBJ1-5; no firm D call. The CDR3 spans 15 residues. Germline-derived CDR1 and CDR2 are MNHEY and SVGAGI. V lost 6 bases and J 7 bases, leaving 19 bases between the germline ends. Here the CDR3 DNA reads TGTGCCAGCAGACGTGCAGGAGGGCTGGGGCAGCCCCAGCATTTT. The encoded protein is CASRRAGGLGQPQHF.

This chain connects TRBV7-2 to TRBJ1-6; D possibly corresponds to TRBD1 (6 bases). V lost 0 bases and J lost 3, with 9 bases in between. The CDR3 is 16 amino acids. The germline V gene has CDR1 SGHTA and CDR2 FQGNSA. In nucleotides, the CDR3 is TGTGCCAGCAGCTTAGCGGGGGCGTTCTATAATTCACCCCTCCACTTT. It translates to CASSLAGAFYNSPLHF. The variable domain in full, completed from reference TRBV7-2 and TRBJ1-6, reads GAGVSQSPSNKVTEKGKDVELRCDPISGHTALYWYRQSLGQGLEFLIYFQGNSAPDKSGLPSDRFSAERTGGSVSTLTIQRTQQEDSAVYLCASSLAGAFYNSPLHFGNGTRLTVT.

The chain joins TRBV7-6 to TRBJ1-6; TRBD1 is a possible D gene (5 bases). This CDR3 region has 15 residues. Trimming shortened V by 1 base and J by 7 bases, and 11 bases separated the two germline ends. Germline V gene sequence: CDR1 SGHVS, CDR2 FNYEAQ. CDR3 region: CASSLGETVNSPLHF. CDR3 DNA sequence: TGTGCCAGCAGCTTAGGGGAGACAGTGAATTCACCCCTCCACTTT. Full variable domain (remainder filled in from reference TRBV7-6 and TRBJ1-6): GAGVSQSPRYKVTKRGQDVALRCDPISGHVSLYWYRQALGQGPEFLTYFNYEAQQDKSGLPNDRFSAERPEGSISTLTIQRTEQRDSAMYRCASSLGETVNSPLHFGNGTRLTVT.

V is TRBV20-1 and J is TRBJ1-2; 7 bases match TRBD1. There are 11 residues in the CDR3. V shed 4 bases and J 6 bases; nucleotides not matched to a gene: 2. CDR1 is DFQATT, CDR2 SNEGSKA, per germline (reference sequence). The CDR3: CSAKTGDGYTF. CDR3 in DNA: TGCAGTGCTAAAACAGGGGATGGCTACACCTTC.

The gene calls are TRBV9 and TRBJ1-5, with D maybe TRBD1 (6 bases). Per germline, CDR1 SGDLS and CDR2 YYNGEE. This CDR3 is 17 amino acids long. Trimming cost V 2 bases and J 1 base, with 16 bases left between them. The CDR3 loop reads CASSVRTAPKSNQPQHF. CDR3 nucleotide sequence: TGTGCCAGCAGCGTTAGGACAGCTCCGAAGAGCAATCAGCCCCAGCATTTT.

J is TRBJ2-5 and V is TRBV11-2, with D possibly being TRBD2 (5 bases). The germline V gene has CDR1 SGHAT and CDR2 FQNNGV. V shed 2 bases and J shed 4 bases, with 14 bases lying between them. This CDR3 has 15 amino acids. The CDR3 sequence is CASSLSIGSGETQYF. In DNA, the CDR3 is TGTGCCAGCAGCTTAAGTATAGGGAGCGGAGAGACCCAGTACTTC.

As concerns this clone: Other DNA sequences of this sample code for an identical CDR3. J is TRBJ2-5 and V is TRBV5-6; D is unclear. The CDR3 is 12 residues long. Trimming stripped 0 bases from V and 2 bases from J, with 2 bases between. CDR1 and CDR2 from the germline V gene are SGHDT and YYEEEE. The CDR3 DNA sequence: TGTGCCAGCAGCTTGGGACAAGAGACCCAGTACTTC. It encodes CASSLGQETQYF.

The J gene is TRBJ2-7, the V gene TRBV5-4; 7 positions match TRBD1. CDR1 and CDR2 (germline): SGHNT, YYREEE (reference sequence). This CDR3 is 15 amino acids long. J was trimmed by 3 bases and V by 0 bases; bases with no gene match: 6. The CDR3 DNA follows: TGTGCCAGCAGCTTGGCCAAGACAGGGAGCTACGAGCAGTACTTC. Translated, it gives CASSLAKTGSYEQYF.

CDR3: CASGPLGDSTDTQYF. DNA for the CDR3: TGTGCCAGCGGTCCGCTTGGGGATAGCACAGATACGCAGTATTTT. The chain is built from TRBV27 and TRBJ2-3; D not resolved. The CDR3 has 15 residues. The V gene lost 8 bases and the J gene lost 0 bases, with 15 bases spanning the gap. Germline V lookup: CDR1 MNHEY, CDR2 SMNVEV (reference sequence).

CDR3 sequence reads: CASTPSGNTGELFF. The CDR3 nucleotides are TGTGCCAGCACCCCCTCGGGGAACACCGGGGAGCTGTTTTTT. The chain carries TRBV6-1 and TRBJ2-2; no reliable D call. CDR1 is MNHNS, CDR2 SASEGT, per germline. The CDR3 length is 14 residues. V lost 7 bases, J lost 1 base, and 10 bases lay in between.

CDR3 coding DNA: TGTGCCAGCTCACCATCATCCTTACAGGGATTCCCCCAGCATTTT. Translating it yields CASSPSSLQGFPQHF. V gene TRBV18 combines with J gene TRBJ1-5, with a weak D call TRBD1 (6 bases). The V end lost 2 bases, the J end lost 10 bases, and 18 bases lay between the germline ends. This CDR3 has 15 residues. The V gene's germline CDR1 is KGHSH and CDR2 LQKENI.

The table lists this clone with a count of one. The chain carries TRBV6-6 and TRBJ2-3; 10 bases are a match to TRBD2. The CDR3 consists of 16 residues. V trimming: 2 bases; J trimming: 7 bases; junction bases outside the gene matches: 9. CDR1 is MNHNY and CDR2 is SVGAGI in the germline V gene (reference sequence). CDR3 in DNA: TGTGCCAGCAGTTACGTTCCTAGCGGGAGACGCAATACGCAGTATTTT. Translated, it gives CASSYVPSGRRNTQYF.

V and J are TRBV6-5 and TRBJ1-1; D is ambiguous. CDR1 is MNHEY, CDR2 SVGAGI, per germline. The V gene lost 6 bases and the J gene lost 4 bases, with 15 bases spanning the gap. The CDR3 is made up of 14 amino acids. CDR3 protein: CASSPLAGSTEAFF. CDR3 bases: TGTGCCAGCAGCCCCTTAGCCGGTTCCACTGAAGCTTTCTTT.

The chain couples TRBV29-1 to TRBJ2-5; 8 positions match TRBD1. The CDR3 covers 14 residues. Per the germline V gene, CDR1 is SQVTM and CDR2 is ANQGSEA. The V and J ends lost 3 bases and 4 bases, in that order; junction bases with no gene match: 7. The CDR3 region is CSVESDRGAETQYF. DNA of the CDR3: TGCAGCGTTGAGTCCGACAGGGGAGCAGAGACCCAGTACTTC.

V usage is TRBV11-1 and J usage is TRBJ1-1, with TRBD1 identical over 7 bases. Germline CDR1 is SGHAT and CDR2 is FQDESV (reference sequence). The CDR3 covers 12 residues. Losses at the gene ends were 5 bases for V and 8 bases for J; bases not matched to a gene: 5. The CDR3 reads CASSTGALEAFF. Here the CDR3 DNA reads TGTGCCAGCAGCACAGGGGCTCTGGAAGCTTTCTTT.

The chain combines TRBV5-4 with TRBJ2-7; tentative D call: TRBD1 (6 bases). The CDR3 runs 15 residues. Deletions cut 0 bases from V and 6 bases from J, with 16 bases between. From germline, CDR1 is SGHNT and CDR2 YYREEE (reference sequence). The CDR3 spells CASSLVGTSRGEQYF. CDR3 nucleotide sequence: TGTGCCAGCAGCTTGGTCGGGACATCCCGAGGCGAGCAGTACTTC.

The V call is TRBV7-2, the J call TRBJ2-5; the D is unclear. Germline CDR1 SGHTA, CDR2 FQGNSA. V lost 5 bases, J lost 5 bases, and 18 bases lay in between. The CDR3 has 15 amino acids. CDR3 amino acids: CASSNRGRREETQYF. Written as DNA, the CDR3 is TGTGCCAGCAGCAACAGAGGCCGCCGCGAGGAGACCCAGTACTTC.